This T cell receptor beta chain was found in a study of blood T cell repertoires in COVID-19. Study background: Spain, Italy and the United States supplied samples that represented acute and convalescent COVID-19. T cells, B-cell-depleted T cells, or PBMCs supplied cDNA or gDNA.

Authors' analysis steps: Reference gene primers were amplified, and this amplification served to estimate nucleated cell counts. TCRdb keeps only in-frame clones here, not all; method: immunoSEQ multiplex PCR. The DNA gave D and trimming, while V, J and clone size come from that table. The repertoire has hundreds of thousands of clones, around nine tenths of them found once; the top ten carry approximately 0.7%. The source of this sequence is a man aged 35 to 55 with acute or convalescent COVID-19. Sequences were obtained from peripheral blood.

CDR3 bases: TGTGCCAGTAGTAGTTCCGGGACAGGGCGCACCGGGGAGCTGTTTTTT. It specifies CASSSSGTGRTGELFF. The rearrangement uses TRBV19 and TRBJ2-2; TRBD1 aligns across 9 bases. In germline, CDR1 is LNHDA, CDR2 SQIVND (reference sequence). This CDR3 contains 16 residues. Unmatched junction bases numbered 7, after V lost 4 bases and J lost 4 bases.